These 11 T cell receptor beta chains were sequenced from one sample in a study of response to subunit inactivated influenza vaccine. TCRdb re-derived calls from the RT-PCR reads in MiXCR, one entry per CDR3 protein. The sample holds fewer than 800,000 distinct CDR3 sequences; around a sixth are singletons and the top ten take roughly 12%. Source: PBMCs from blood, taken less than 13 days after vaccination. The source is a man aged 50 or older who received an inactivated influenza vaccine.

The CDR3 region has the DNA TGTGCCAGCAGCGAACTAGCGGGGGGCGCAGATACGCAGTATTTT. Translated, it gives CASSELAGGADTQYF. The chain recombines TRBV7-2 with TRBJ2-3, with 12 bases identical to TRBD2. The CDR3 is made up of 15 amino acids. V gave up 5 bases and J gave up 4 bases; unmatched junction bases: 4. Germline values: CDR1 SGHTA, CDR2 FQGNSA.

V and J are TRBV12-3 or TRBV12-4 and TRBJ1-1; D is uncertain. Trimming shortened V by 3 bases and J by 0 bases, and 11 bases separated the two germline ends. The CDR3 is made up of 15 amino acids. The CDR3 bases are TGTGCCAGCAGTTTCCCTGGGGTGTTGAACACTGAAGCTTTCTTT. Encoded protein: CASSFPGVLNTEAFF.

The gene calls are TRBV29-1 and TRBJ2-7; 7 bases map to TRBD1. This CDR3 has 14 amino acids. V trimming: 0 bases; J trimming: 2 bases; junction bases outside the gene matches: 4. The germline V gene has CDR1 SQVTM and CDR2 ANQGSEA. The CDR3 sequence: CSVEDRQGTYEQYF. DNA of the CDR3: TGCAGCGTTGAAGATAGACAGGGCACCTACGAGCAGTACTTC.

This chain connects TRBV2 to TRBJ2-7; D call uncertain. Trimming shortened V by 7 bases and J by 0 bases, and 19 bases separated the two germline ends. The CDR3 covers 16 residues. Germline-derived CDR1 and CDR2 are SNHLY and FYNNEI. The CDR3 reads CASTLERFISSYEQYF. The CDR3 DNA sequence: TGTGCCAGCACCCTAGAGAGATTTATTAGCTCCTACGAGCAGTACTTC. The full variable domain, completed using reference TRBV2 and TRBJ2-7, is EPEVTQTPSHQVTQMGQEVILRCVPISNHLYFYWYRQILGQKVEFLVSFYNNEISEKSEIFDDQFSVERPDGSNFTLKIRSTKLEDSAMYFCASTLERFISSYEQYFGPGTRLTVT.

The rearrangement joins TRBV25-1 to TRBJ2-2, with a tentative D call TRBD2 (6 bases). Trimming cost V 6 bases and J 5 bases, with 13 bases left between them. From germline, CDR1 is MGHDK and CDR2 SYGVNS. CDR3 size: 14 residues. CDR3 residues: CASSPRDGTGELFF. The CDR3 region has the DNA TGTGCCAGCAGCCCGCGGGACGGGACCGGGGAGCTGTTTTTT.

This sequence joins TRBV4-3 and TRBJ2-5; D call uncertain. The germline CDR1 and CDR2 sequences are LGHNA and YSLEER. Trimming removed 0 bases at V and 4 bases at J, with 12 bases between. CDR3 length equals 15 residues. Here the CDR3 DNA reads TGCGCCAGCAGCCAAGATCTGGGGTTGGTAGAGACCCAGTACTTC. It specifies CASSQDLGLVETQYF.

This clonotype was detected only a few times. The rearrangement links TRBV12-3 or TRBV12-4 to TRBJ2-1; 12 nucleotides match TRBD1. The trim removed 8 bases at V and 6 bases at J, leaving 8 bases unmatched. The CDR3 runs to 15 residues. DNA of the CDR3: TGTGCCAGCGGCCCGGGACAGGGGGCAATCAATGAGCAGTTCTTC. Its translation is CASGPGQGAINEQFF.

The CDR3 DNA is TGTGCCAGCAAGCTAAACTCCGGGACGCCCGGGGAGCTGTTTTTT. Translated, it gives CASKLNSGTPGELFF. The chain links TRBV6-1 to TRBJ2-2, with D perhaps given as TRBD1 or TRBD2 (5 bases each). This CDR3 is 15 amino acids long. Per the germline V gene, CDR1 is MNHNS and CDR2 is SASEGT. Trimming took off 7 bases at V and 6 bases at J, with 18 bases between the two ends.

This clonotype has more than one count but fewer than ten. The chain recombines TRBV6-1 with TRBJ1-2; D may be TRBD1 (6 bases). With 2 bases removed from V and 4 bases from J, the gap between germline ends came to 17 bases. The germline gives CDR1 MNHNS, CDR2 SASEGT. CDR3 size: 16 residues. The CDR3 sequence: CASSEPTGRSSYGYTF. The CDR3 nucleotides read TGTGCCAGCAGTGAACCCACAGGGAGAAGTAGCTATGGCTACACCTTC.

Only one count was recorded for this clonotype. The chain has TRBV11-2 and TRBJ1-5, with D unclear. The CDR3 runs to 18 residues. Germline V gives CDR1 SGHAT, CDR2 FQNNGV. The V end was cut by 4 bases, the J end by 4 bases, with 23 bases between. The CDR3 reads CASSSSPPWVSGNQPQHF. CDR3 DNA sequence: TGTGCCAGCAGCTCCTCCCCCCCCTGGGTTTCGGGGAATCAGCCCCAGCATTTT.

The chain employs TRBV7-2 and TRBJ2-1; 9 nucleotides align to TRBD1. Germline lookup yields CDR1 SGHTA and CDR2 FQGNSA. J lost 0 bases, V lost 4 bases, and 7 bases had no gene match. The CDR3 is 17 amino acids. DNA of the CDR3: TGTGCCAGCAGCTCCCGGGACAGGGCAAGCTCCTACAATGAGCAGTTCTTC. This sequence encodes CASSSRDRASSYNEQFF.